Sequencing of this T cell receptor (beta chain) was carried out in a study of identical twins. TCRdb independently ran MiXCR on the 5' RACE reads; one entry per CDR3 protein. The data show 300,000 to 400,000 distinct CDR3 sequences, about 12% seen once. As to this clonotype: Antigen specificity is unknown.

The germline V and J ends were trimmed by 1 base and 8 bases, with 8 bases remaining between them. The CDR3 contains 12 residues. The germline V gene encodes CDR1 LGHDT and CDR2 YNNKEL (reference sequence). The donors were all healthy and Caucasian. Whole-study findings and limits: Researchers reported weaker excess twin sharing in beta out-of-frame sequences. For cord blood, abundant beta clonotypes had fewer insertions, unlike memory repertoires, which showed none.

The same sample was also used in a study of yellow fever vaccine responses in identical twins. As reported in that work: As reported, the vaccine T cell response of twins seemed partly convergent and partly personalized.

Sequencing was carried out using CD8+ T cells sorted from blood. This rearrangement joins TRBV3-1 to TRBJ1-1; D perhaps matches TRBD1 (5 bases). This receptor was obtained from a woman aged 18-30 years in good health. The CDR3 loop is CASSQAQGEAFF. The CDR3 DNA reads TGTGCCAGCAGCCAAGCCCAGGGAGAAGCTTTCTTT. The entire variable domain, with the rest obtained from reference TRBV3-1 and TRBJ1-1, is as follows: DTAVSQTPKYLVTQMGNDKSIKCEQNLGHDTMYWYKQDSKKFLKIMFSYNNKELIINETVPNRFSPKSPDKAHLNLHINSLELGDSAVYFCASSQAQGEAFFGQGTRLTVV.